This T cell receptor (beta chain) is from a study of CD8 T cells in ankylosing spondylitis. Study-wide results and limits: Prior work had noted some motif variants in reactive arthritis blood and synovial fluid. As reported, disease-linked clones showed significant enrichment in matched ankylosing spondylitis synovial fluid.

TCRdb called the 5' RACE reads again in MiXCR, with one record for every CDR3 protein. The data hold around 140,000 distinct CDR3 sequences, with 10% to 12% observed a single time. This clonotype was recorded at least ten times. The antigen is unknown. The V gene's germline CDR1 is SEHNR and CDR2 FQNEAQ (reference sequence). The CDR3 spans 14 residues. Trimming left V 5 bases short and J 5 bases short, with 15 bases between. The sequenced sample consisted of blood, either unsorted or a sorted T cell fraction (not recorded which). The gene calls are TRBV7-9 and TRBJ1-1; perhaps TRBD1 as D (5 bases). The origin of this receptor is a female donor with ankylosing spondylitis or in good health (not recorded which). CDR3 nucleotide sequence: TGTGCCAGCAGCGGCAGGGTGTCAGGAACTGAAGCTTTCTTT. Protein product: CASSGRVSGTEAFF.